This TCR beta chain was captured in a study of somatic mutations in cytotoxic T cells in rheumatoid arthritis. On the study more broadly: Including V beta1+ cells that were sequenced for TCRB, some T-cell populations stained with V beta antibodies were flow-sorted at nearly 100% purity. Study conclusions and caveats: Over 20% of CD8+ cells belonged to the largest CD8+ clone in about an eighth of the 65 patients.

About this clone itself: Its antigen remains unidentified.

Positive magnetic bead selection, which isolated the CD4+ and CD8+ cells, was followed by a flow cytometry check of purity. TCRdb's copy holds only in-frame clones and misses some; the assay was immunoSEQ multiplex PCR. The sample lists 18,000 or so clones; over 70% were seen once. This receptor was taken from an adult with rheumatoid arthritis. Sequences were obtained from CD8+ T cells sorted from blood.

The CDR3 reads CSVEFGFGTYEQYF. Written as DNA, the CDR3 is TGCAGCGTTGAATTTGGGTTTGGGACCTACGAGCAGTACTTC. This chain uses TRBV29-1 with TRBJ2-7, with D hard to call. In germline, CDR1 is SQVTM, CDR2 ANQGSEA. V was trimmed by 2 bases and J by 2 bases, leaving 13 bases between them. This CDR3 is 14 amino acids long.